This T cell receptor (beta chain) was recovered during a study of T cell responses to AZD1222 COVID-19 vaccine. Notes on the study in general: Along spike, vaccine-associated CD4 TCRs were found throughout, with dominance at 160-218 and 743-854. Baseline testing showed seropositivity in only a handful of AZD1222 recipients.

To note about this clone: Its antigen remains unidentified.

Trimming removed 6 bases from V and 9 bases from J, with 24 bases in between. This CDR3 has 16 residues. CDR1 is LNHDA and CDR2 is SQIVND in the germline V gene (reference sequence). Only in-frame clones appear in the TCRdb table, and some are missing; sequencing was by immunoSEQ multiplex PCR. The sample shows about 150,000 clones, roughly nine tenths of them seen only once. This chain uses TRBV19 with TRBJ1-5, with a possible D match to TRBD1 (6 bases). The receptor was isolated from an adult in good health. The sample was peripheral blood, taken on day 0 of AZD1222 vaccination. CDR3 DNA sequence: TGTGCCAGTAGGATACAGGGATTTTACCTATCAGCGCCCCAGCATTTT. It encodes CASRIQGFYLSAPQHF. The full variable domain, its missing parts supplied by reference TRBV19 and TRBJ1-5, is DGGITQSPKYLFRKEGQNVTLSCEQNLNHDAMYWYRQDPGQGLRLIYYSQIVNDFQKGDIAEGYSVSREKKESFPLTVTSAQKNPTAFYLCASRIQGFYLSAPQHFGDGTRLSIL.